The 30 T cell receptor beta chains in this list originate from one sample, sequenced in a study of molecular identifiers for immune sequencing clone quantification. One entry per CDR3 protein results from TCRdb running MiXCR on the PCR reads. This sample has about 320,000 distinct CDR3 sequences, with roughly a quarter found just once. Sequencing was done on a sample of naive CD8+ T cells from blood, with Jurkat cell RNA spiked in. Subset meaning: FACS-sorted CD8+CD4-CCR7+CD45RA+ naive T cells. Every receptor here comes from a human donor in good health. Some libraries in this study had Jurkat cell RNA spiked in.

As to this clonotype: A much larger clonotype is one base distant, so this may be a read error. The rearrangement joins TRBV29-1 to TRBJ1-1; the D is unclear. Germline V lookup: CDR1 SQVTM, CDR2 ANQGSEA. The CDR3 has 10 residues. The CDR3 protein is CSVAYTEASF. CDR3 nucleotides: TGCAGCGTTGCTTACACTGAAGCTTCCTTT.

About this clonotype itself: This may be a read error: a much more frequent sequence differs by one nucleotide. J is TRBJ1-1 and V is TRBV13; D not resolved. The CDR3 length is 16 residues. Trimming stripped 0 bases from V and 1 base from J, with 12 bases between. CDR1 and CDR2 (germline): PRHDT, FYEKMQ (reference sequence). CDR3 residues: CASSLGRGSPNTEAFF. The CDR3 coding sequence is TGTGCCAGCAGCTTAGGCCGTGGCAGTCCGAACACTGAAGCTTTCTTT.

This clonotype was recorded many times. The J gene is TRBJ2-7, the V gene TRBV28; D is unclear. CDR3 size: 12 residues. The V end was cut by 5 bases, the J end by 6 bases, with 11 bases between. CDR1 and CDR2 from the germline V gene are MDHEN and SYDVKM. The CDR3 DNA reads as TGTGCCAGCAGTGACCTCAATCTCGAGCAGTACTTC. It codes for CASSDLNLEQYF.

V is TRBV19 and J is TRBJ2-6; D might be TRBD1 or TRBD2, each matching 7 bases. Per the germline V gene, CDR1 is LNHDA and CDR2 is SQIVND (reference sequence). The V gene lost 3 bases and the J gene lost 1 base, with 22 bases spanning the gap. CDR3 length: 20 amino acids. The CDR3 DNA reads as TGTGCCAGTAGTATCCTCCCCCAGGGGGGGATATTATCTGGGGCCAACGTCCTGACTTTC. Protein product: CASSILPQGGILSGANVLTF.

The genes are TRBV27 and TRBJ1-1; weak D call: TRBD1 (6 bases). With 6 bases removed from V and 5 bases from J, the gap between germline ends came to 16 bases. CDR1 MNHEY and CDR2 SMNVEV come from the germline V gene (reference sequence). There are 14 residues in the CDR3. For the CDR3, the DNA is TGTGCCAGCAGACAAGGACGGGGGCGGACTGAAGCTTTCTTT. Encoded protein: CASRQGRGRTEAFF.

At least ten counts were recorded for this clonotype. The chain recombines TRBV25-1 with TRBJ2-7; D might be TRBD1 (6 bases). Trimming took 5 bases from V and 0 from J, leaving 8 bases between them. The CDR3 length is 13 residues. Germline V gives CDR1 MGHDK, CDR2 SYGVNS. CDR3 bases: TGTGCCAGCAGTAGGGACAACTCCTACGAGCAGTACTTC. The encoded protein is CASSRDNSYEQYF.

The sample holds a few counts of this clonotype. The V and J genes are TRBV12-3 or TRBV12-4 and TRBJ2-3; 10 bases line up with TRBD2. V trimming: 2 bases; J trimming: 0 bases; junction bases outside the gene matches: 14. The CDR3 has 20 amino acids. In nucleotides, the CDR3 is TGTGCCAGCAGTTTATCTTCCAGCGGGAGGGCCCTACGCAGCACAGATACGCAGTATTTT. Protein: CASSLSSSGRALRSTDTQYF.

A remark on this clonotype: A much larger clonotype is one base distant, so this may be a read error. V gene TRBV6-1 combines with J gene TRBJ2-3; maybe TRBD2 (7 bases). Germline V gene sequence: CDR1 MNHNS, CDR2 SASEGT. V was shortened by 7 bases and J by 3 bases, with 17 bases between the two germline ends. The CDR3 has 15 amino acids. This CDR3 reads CASTPGRGATDTQYF. CDR3 nucleotides: TGTGCCAGCACCCCGGGACGGGGGGCAACAGATACGCAGTATTTT.

The rearrangement joins TRBV9 to TRBJ2-3; 7 bases fit TRBD2. The V gene end was trimmed by 0 bases and the J gene end by 5 bases; junction bases not matched to a gene: 3. The CDR3 runs to 14 residues. Germline V gene lookup returns CDR1 SGDLS and CDR2 YYNGEE. The CDR3 nucleotides read TGTGCCAGCAGCGTAGTTAGCGGGTTAGATACGCAGTATTTT. It codes for CASSVVSGLDTQYF. The full variable domain, with the rest looked up from reference TRBV9 and TRBJ2-3, is DSGVTQTPKHLITATGQRVTLRCSPRSGDLSVYWYQQSLDQGLQFLIQYYNGEERAKGNILERFSAQQFPDLHSELNLSSLELGDSALYFCASSVVSGLDTQYFGPGTRLTVL.

Only a few counts were recorded for this clonotype. The V gene is TRBV6-2 or TRBV6-3, the J gene TRBJ2-1, with 12 bases that match TRBD2. The CDR3 runs to 16 residues. After removal of 0 bases from V and 7 bases from J, the junction contained 4 bases not matched to a gene. Germline CDR1 and CDR2: MNHEY and SVGEGT. CDR3 DNA sequence: TGTGCCAGCAGTTACTCGGAGACTAGCGGGGGTAATGAGCAGTTCTTC. Encoded protein: CASSYSETSGGNEQFF.

This clonotype was seen many times. The chain uses TRBV28 and TRBJ1-5, with D perhaps TRBD1 (5 bases). The CDR3 sequence is 16 residues long. Germline-derived CDR1 and CDR2 are MDHEN and SYDVKM. Trimming removed 1 base from V and 4 bases from J, with 14 bases in between. CDR3 amino acids: CASSLSSGPLNQPQHF. CDR3 in DNA: TGTGCCAGCAGTTTATCTTCGGGGCCGCTAAATCAGCCCCAGCATTTT.

CDR3 protein: CASIAQGGAGAYNEQFF. The CDR3 region has the DNA TGTGCCAGCATAGCCCAAGGGGGGGCCGGCGCCTACAATGAGCAGTTCTTC. The V and J genes are TRBV11-2 and TRBJ2-1, with D possibly TRBD2 on 7 matching bases. The V gene lost 7 bases and the J gene lost 2 bases, with 21 bases spanning the gap. CDR3 length: 17 amino acids. Germline V gene lookup returns CDR1 SGHAT and CDR2 FQNNGV.

This clonotype was seen many times. J is TRBJ1-1 and V is TRBV30; D is undetermined. Germline V gene data show CDR1 as GTSNPN and CDR2 as SVGIG (reference sequence). Trimming cost V 0 bases and J 6 bases, with 20 bases left between them. The CDR3 loop spans 16 amino acids. CDR3 sequence (DNA): TGTGCCTGGAGTGTACCGTATACCCCACCGGGCCCTGAAGCTTTCTTT. It encodes CAWSVPYTPPGPEAFF.

With respect to this clonotype: A junction end diverges from the germline sequence, so it may reflect a read error. The chain employs TRBV5-6 and TRBJ2-7, with D possibly TRBD1 on 6 matching bases. In germline, CDR1 is SGHDT, CDR2 YYEEEE. This CDR3 has 12 residues. DNA for the CDR3: TGTGCCGGCAGCTCACAGGGTTACGAGCAGTACTTC. It encodes CAGSSQGYEQYF.

The V and J genes are TRBV12-3 or TRBV12-4 and TRBJ2-1, with 11 bases identical to TRBD2. The CDR3 extends over 15 amino acids. Losses at the gene ends were 4 bases for V and 10 bases for J; bases not matched to a gene: 9. The CDR3 region is CASSSPVAGGGEQFF. Written as DNA, the CDR3 is TGTGCCAGCAGTTCCCCCGTAGCGGGAGGGGGAGAGCAGTTCTTC.

This clonotype has a count of ten or more. The chain employs TRBV5-4 and TRBJ2-7; D gene ambiguous. Deletions cut 0 bases from V and 6 bases from J, with 7 bases between. The CDR3 is made up of 12 amino acids. Per germline, CDR1 SGHNT and CDR2 YYREEE (reference sequence). For the CDR3, the DNA is TGTGCCAGCAGCTTGGGGGGTCTCGAGCAGTACTTC. This gives the protein CASSLGGLEQYF.

The V gene is TRBV29-1, the J gene TRBJ1-2; the D gene is possibly TRBD1 (5 bases). V lost 2 bases to trimming and J lost 1 base, with 23 bases between them. CDR1 is SQVTM and CDR2 is ANQGSEA in the germline V gene. The CDR3 contains 18 residues. The CDR3 coding sequence is TGCAGCGTTGAAACGGGCGTATGGGAAGACAGCGTTAACTATGGCTACACCTTC. Protein sequence: CSVETGVWEDSVNYGYTF.

This clonotype was seen at least ten times. The genes are TRBV20-1 and TRBJ2-7, with a tentative D call TRBD2 (7 bases). From germline, CDR1 is DFQATT and CDR2 SNEGSKA (reference sequence). This CDR3 contains 15 residues. V was pared by 6 bases and J by 0 bases, with 18 bases between. The CDR3: CSAGGGTYNSYEQYF. The CDR3 nucleotides are TGCAGTGCCGGGGGAGGGACATACAACTCCTACGAGCAGTACTTC.

In regard to this clonotype: This sequence may be a read error, since a much larger clone differs from it by one base. No conserved phenylalanine or tryptophan ends this CDR3, so it is likely a read error. This chain uses TRBV6-2 or TRBV6-3 with TRBJ2-2; the D call may be TRBD1 or TRBD2 (5 bases each). Trimming took 5 bases from V and 6 from J, leaving 10 bases between them. Per the germline V gene, CDR1 is MNHEY and CDR2 is SVGEGT. This CDR3 is built from 13 residues. CDR3 nucleotide sequence: TGTGCCAGCAGTCGGGACGTACCCGGGGAGCTGTTTCTT. Translated, it gives CASSRDVPGELFL.

The CDR3 DNA sequence: TGCGCCAGCAGCGGTACTAGCGGGGGTATCCAAGAGACCCAGTACTTC. It encodes CASSGTSGGIQETQYF. The chain joins TRBV5-1 to TRBJ2-5; the match to TRBD2 covers 11 bases. The CDR3 runs to 16 residues. CDR1 and CDR2 (germline): SGHRS, YFSETQ. J was trimmed by 1 base and V by 4 bases; bases with no gene match: 6. Variable domain in full (rest from reference TRBV5-1 and TRBJ2-5): KAGVTQTPRYLIKTRGQQVTLSCSPISGHRSVSWYQQTPGQGLQFLFEYFSETQRNKGNFPGRFSGRQFSNSRSEMNVSTLELGDSALYLCASSGTSGGIQETQYFGPGTRLLVL.

This clonotype was observed a few times. V and J are TRBV7-9 and TRBJ1-1; D might be TRBD1 (5 bases). Germline CDR1 is SEHNR and CDR2 is FQNEAQ (reference sequence). The CDR3 extends over 13 amino acids. The V gene lost 2 bases and the J gene lost 6 bases, with 10 bases spanning the gap. CDR3 sequence: CASSLSGVPEAFF. CDR3 sequence (DNA): TGTGCCAGCAGCTTATCGGGGGTTCCTGAAGCTTTCTTT.

The sample holds many counts of this clonotype. The chain uses TRBV5-8 and TRBJ2-3; D may correspond to TRBD1 or TRBD2 (5 bases each). Germline-derived CDR1 and CDR2 are SGHTS and YDEGEE. The CDR3 has 15 amino acids. Trimming cost V 5 bases and J 0 bases, with 13 bases left between them. CDR3 region: CASSGDGTSTDTQYF. CDR3 bases: TGTGCCAGCAGTGGGGACGGAACCAGCACAGATACGCAGTATTTT.

As for this clonotype: The junction does not match germline at one end; this may be a read error. The chain recombines TRBV15 with TRBJ1-1, with a possible D match to TRBD1 (5 bases). The CDR3 sequence is 15 residues long. Germline CDR1 LNHNV, CDR2 YYDKDF (reference sequence). Here the CDR3 reads CATSRDRGTANVGRF. CDR3 coding DNA: TGTGCCACCAGCAGAGATCGAGGGACGGCTAACGTGGGACGGTTT. Looking up the rest from reference TRBV15 and TRBJ1-1 gives the full variable domain: DAMVIQNPRYQVTQFGKPVTLSCSQTLNHNVMYWYQQKSSQAPKLLFHYYDKDFNNEADTPDNFQSRRPNTSFCFLDIRSPGLGDTAMYLCATSRDRGTANVGRFGQGTRLTVV.

The V gene is TRBV12-3 or TRBV12-4, the J gene TRBJ2-5; tentative D call: TRBD2 (6 bases). The CDR3 runs 13 residues. V lost 6 bases, J lost 7 bases, and 15 bases lay in between. Here the CDR3 reads CASSGGSEGTQYF. For the CDR3, the DNA is TGTGCCAGCAGCGGAGGGTCGGAGGGGACCCAGTACTTC.

The chain recombines TRBV6-5 with TRBJ2-3, with D uncertain. Trimming left V 0 bases short and J 6 bases short, with 7 bases between. The CDR3 totals 13 residues. Germline loops: CDR1 MNHEY, CDR2 SVGAGI. The CDR3, as DNA: TGTGCCAGCAGTTACTCGTCCAGGGATACGCAGTATTTT. Translated: CASSYSSRDTQYF.

This clonotype was observed at least ten times. J is TRBJ1-4 and V is TRBV7-6; TRBD1 might be the D (5 bases). Per the germline V gene, CDR1 is SGHVS and CDR2 is FNYEAQ. The V end lost 4 bases, the J end lost 5 bases, and 17 bases lay between the germline ends. The CDR3 contains 16 residues. CDR3 in DNA: TGTGCCAGCAGCTCCAGGGCGAGTCAACCAAATGAAAAACTGTTTTTT. Protein: CASSSRASQPNEKLFF.

This clonotype occurred a few times. The V and J genes are TRBV5-6 and TRBJ1-1; 7 nucleotides agree with TRBD1. The germline V gene encodes CDR1 SGHDT and CDR2 YYEEEE. Trimming at V came to 4 bases and at J to 0 bases, leaving 15 bases not matched to a gene. CDR3 length: 18 residues. CDR3 DNA sequence: TGTGCCAGCAGCCCCCACGATACAGGGGCCCCGATGAACACTGAAGCTTTCTTT. It specifies CASSPHDTGAPMNTEAFF. Full variable domain (rest looked up from reference TRBV5-6 and TRBJ1-1): DAGVTQSPTHLIKTRGQQVTLRCSPKSGHDTVSWYQQALGQGPQFIFQYYEEEERQRGNFPDRFSGHQFPNYSSELNVNALLLGDSALYLCASSPHDTGAPMNTEAFFGQGTRLTVV.

The sample holds many counts of this clonotype. The rearrangement links TRBV7-2 to TRBJ2-7, with 11 bases lining up with TRBD2. The V gene's germline CDR1 is SGHTA and CDR2 FQGNSA. V dropped 5 bases and J dropped 1; count of bases not matched to a gene: 4. The CDR3 extends over 15 amino acids. The CDR3 is CASSLRLAGSYEQYF. The CDR3 DNA sequence: TGTGCCAGCAGCCTAAGACTAGCGGGATCCTACGAGCAGTACTTC.

This clonotype was counted many times. The V and J genes are TRBV3-1 and TRBJ2-3; D remains unclear. Trimming removed 3 bases from V and 3 bases from J, with 7 bases in between. The CDR3 has 13 amino acids. In germline, CDR1 is LGHDT, CDR2 YNNKEL (reference sequence). The DNA of the CDR3 is TGTGCCAGCAGCCACAAAGATACAGATACGCAGTATTTT. This codes for CASSHKDTDTQYF.

This clonotype was seen repeatedly, ten times or more. The chain uses TRBV27 and TRBJ2-7; perhaps TRBD2 as D (6 bases). V lost 2 bases to trimming and J lost 12 bases, with 17 bases between them. Per the germline V gene, CDR1 is MNHEY and CDR2 is SMNVEV (reference sequence). The CDR3 length is 13 residues. The CDR3: CASSLSSGSRRYF. CDR3 DNA: TGTGCCAGCAGTTTAAGTAGCGGATCGAGGAGGTACTTC.